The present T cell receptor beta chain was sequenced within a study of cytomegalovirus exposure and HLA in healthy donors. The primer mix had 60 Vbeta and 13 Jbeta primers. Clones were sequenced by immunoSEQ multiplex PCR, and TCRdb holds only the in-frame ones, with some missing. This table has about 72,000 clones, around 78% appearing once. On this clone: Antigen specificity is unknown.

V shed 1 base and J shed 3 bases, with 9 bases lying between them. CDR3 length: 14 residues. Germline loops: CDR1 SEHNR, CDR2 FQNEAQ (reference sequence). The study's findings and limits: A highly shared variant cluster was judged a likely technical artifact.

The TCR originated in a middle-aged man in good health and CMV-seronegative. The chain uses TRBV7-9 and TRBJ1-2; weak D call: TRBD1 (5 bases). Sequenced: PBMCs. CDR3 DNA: TGTGCCAGCAGCTTAGGGGGGGTGGACTATGGCTACACCTTC. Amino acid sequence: CASSLGGVDYGYTF.